The next 6 T cell receptor beta chains were all read from a single sample in a study of tumor-infiltrating lymphocytes in primary liver carcinoma (TCRdb year 2017). Without any cell sorting, total RNA and DNA were extracted together from around 20-30 mg of bulk tissue using the AllPrep DNA/RNA mini kit. Sequenced on an Illumina HiSeq 2500. A constant-region primer and ProtoScript II reverse transcriptase were used to reverse-transcribe TCRbeta-specific cDNA from approximately 450 ng total RNA. TCRbeta libraries were built with three nested multiplex PCR rounds, a slightly modified ARM-PCR procedure. Each of the first two PCR rounds ran for around 9 cycles and used multiplex TRBV1-TRBV30 forward primers together with a Cbeta reverse primer. The public reads were reanalyzed by TCRdb: fastp trimming at Q25, MiXCR alignment, in-frame beta chains only. CDR3 protein duplicates are merged, each entry listing the most common genes and DNA. In all, the sample holds about 20,000 distinct CDR3 sequences, and roughly three quarters of those were seen once. The top ten hold about two fifths of the sample.

The sample was liver tumor tissue from sampling region 4. The cell subset or site label corresponds to: tumor region T4, right-lateral pole. The receptors shown here come from a woman aged 30 to 39 with primary liver carcinoma and hepatitis B virus infection.

On this clonotype: Compared with germline, one end of the junction differs, possibly owing to a read error. V usage is TRBV28 and J usage is TRBJ1-1, with D unclear. Germline values: CDR1 MDHEN, CDR2 SYDVKM. CDR3 size: 11 residues. CDR3 protein: CASSSGREAFF. The CDR3 coding sequence is TGTGCCAGTAGTTCCGGGCGGGAAGCTTTCTTT.

A single count supports this clonotype. A much larger clone lies one base from this, so it may be a read error. The chain is built from TRBV11-2 and TRBJ2-7; D gene ambiguous. The CDR3 runs 13 residues. Germline V gene sequence: CDR1 SGHAT, CDR2 FQNNGV. With 0 bases removed from V and 9 bases from J, the gap between germline ends came to 12 bases. In DNA, the CDR3 is TGTGCCAGCAGCTTAGAAAAAGGCTACAGGCAGTACTTC. Protein: CASSLEKGYRQYF.

Turning to this clonotype: Compared with germline, one end of the junction differs, possibly owing to a read error. The chain recombines TRBV4-3 with TRBJ2-2, with 8 bases identical to TRBD2. Germline CDR1 and CDR2: LGHNA and YSLEER. This CDR3 spans 15 amino acids. The chain's CDR3 is CVSSPGLVLSGELFF. The CDR3 nucleotides are TGCGTCAGCAGCCCGGGACTAGTGCTCAGCGGGGAACTGTTTTTT.

As concerns this clonotype: Since the CDR3 does not end with the conserved phenylalanine or tryptophan, this likely comes from a read error. This chain uses TRBV4-1 with TRBJ1-5, with no clear D. The CDR3 sequence is 14 residues long. Germline-derived CDR1 and CDR2 are MGHRA and YSYEKL. CDR3 DNA sequence: TGTGCCAGCGACTCACGGACGGATAGACAGCCCCAGCATCTT. Its translation is CASDSRTDRQPQHL.

Comments on this clonotype: The missing conserved phenylalanine or tryptophan at the end of this CDR3 makes a read error likely. Here the CDR3 DNA reads TGTGACAGCAGCTCAGCCGGGACTAGTGATGAGCAGTTCTCC. It specifies CDSSSAGTSDEQFS. V is TRBV11-3 and J is TRBJ2-1, with 8 bases identical to TRBD2. Germline CDR1 SGHNT, CDR2 YENEEA. The CDR3 length is 14 residues.

Of note for this clonotype: Given the absence of the conserved phenylalanine or tryptophan at the CDR3 end, a read error is likely. The limits of the CDR3 on the DNA are not certain, so only TCRdb's listed CDR3 is given. The chain couples TRBV6-5 to TRBJ2-5; TRBD1 is the table's D call, not checked against the DNA. From its first to its last residue, the CDR3 has 13 amino acids. Germline V CDR1 and CDR2: MNHEY, SVGAGI. The CDR3 region is CASSTDRGLTRFS.